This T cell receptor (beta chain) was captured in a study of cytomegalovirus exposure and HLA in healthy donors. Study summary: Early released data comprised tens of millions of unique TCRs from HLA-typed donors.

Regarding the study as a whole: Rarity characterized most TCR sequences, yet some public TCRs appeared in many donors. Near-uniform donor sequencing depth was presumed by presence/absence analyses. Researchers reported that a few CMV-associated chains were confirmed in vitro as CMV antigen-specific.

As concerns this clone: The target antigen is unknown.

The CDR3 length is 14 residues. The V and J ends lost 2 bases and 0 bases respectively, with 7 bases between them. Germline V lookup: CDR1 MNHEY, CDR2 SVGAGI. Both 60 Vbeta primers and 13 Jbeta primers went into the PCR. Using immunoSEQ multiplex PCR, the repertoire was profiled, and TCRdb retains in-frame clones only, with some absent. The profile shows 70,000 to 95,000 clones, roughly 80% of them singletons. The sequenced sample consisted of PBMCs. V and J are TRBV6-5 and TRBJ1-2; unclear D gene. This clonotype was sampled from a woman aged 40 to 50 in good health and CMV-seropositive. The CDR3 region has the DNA TGTGCCAGCAGTTACGGTGTAGCTAACTATGGCTACACCTTC. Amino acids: CASSYGVANYGYTF.